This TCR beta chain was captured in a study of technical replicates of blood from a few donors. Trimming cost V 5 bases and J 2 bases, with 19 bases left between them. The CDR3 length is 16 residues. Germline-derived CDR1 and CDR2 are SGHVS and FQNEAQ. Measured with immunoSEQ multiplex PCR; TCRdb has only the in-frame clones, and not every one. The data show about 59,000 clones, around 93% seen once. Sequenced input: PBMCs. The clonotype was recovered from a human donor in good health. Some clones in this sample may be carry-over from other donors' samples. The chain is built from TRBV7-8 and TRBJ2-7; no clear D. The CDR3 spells CASSQWARDLTYEQYF. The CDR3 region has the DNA TGTGCCAGCAGCCAATGGGCCAGAGATTTAACCTACGAGCAGTACTTC.